This T cell receptor (beta chain) is from a study of T cell repertoires in ileal Crohn's disease. Looking at the study overall: Postoperative therapy was given to about half: approximately 10 thiopurines, 15 to 20 anti-TNF agents. Study-level points and caveats: Clonal expansions were more frequent in active smokers than non-smokers at surgery.

From germline, CDR1 is SGHDN and CDR2 FVKESK. The CDR3 runs to 14 residues. The ends lost 1 base at V and 7 bases at J; junction bases unmatched: 5. Approximately 550 nanograms of biopsy DNA per sample underwent TCRB immunosequencing. Repertoires were generated with immunoSEQ multiplex PCR, while TCRdb's copy carries only in-frame clones and drops some. This table holds about 3,800 clones, about four fifths found once. This clone was counted once. Its target is unknown. The V and J genes are TRBV14 and TRBJ2-3; 7 nucleotides align to TRBD2. The receptor was derived from an adult with Crohn's disease. Sequencing was performed on ileal tissue. CDR3 bases: TGTGCCAGCAGCCAAGGACTAGCAGTGCATACGCAGTATTTT. Residues: CASSQGLAVHTQYF.